One sample yielded the 31 T cell receptor beta chains listed below, sequenced in a study of T cells of healthy individuals. MiXCR, run by TCRdb on the 5' RACE reads, gives a single entry per CDR3 protein. This sample has roughly 76,000 distinct CDR3 sequences, with roughly 5% found just once. The receptors shown here come from a female donor in good health.

The chain uses TRBV20-1 and TRBJ2-1; 13 nucleotides align to TRBD2. J was trimmed by 9 bases and V by 3 bases; bases with no gene match: 5. Germline CDR1 is DFQATT and CDR2 is SNEGSKA (reference sequence). The CDR3 spans 14 residues. CDR3: CSARWGLAGTEQFF. For the CDR3, the DNA is TGCAGTGCTAGGTGGGGACTAGCGGGAACTGAGCAGTTCTTC.

Ten or more counts support this clonotype. This chain connects TRBV29-1 to TRBJ1-1; 7 bases align to TRBD1. Germline loops: CDR1 SQVTM, CDR2 ANQGSEA. The CDR3 is 16 amino acids. After removal of 1 base from V and 3 bases from J, the junction contained 11 bases not matched to a gene. CDR3 sequence reads: CSVEGSRDSIDTEAFF. The CDR3 DNA reads TGCAGCGTTGAAGGGAGCCGGGACAGTATCGACACTGAAGCTTTCTTT.

There are many counts of this clonotype. The chain employs TRBV19 and TRBJ2-7; 11 positions agree with TRBD2. The CDR3 has 17 residues. From germline, CDR1 is LNHDA and CDR2 SQIVND (reference sequence). Unmatched junction bases numbered 8, after V lost 1 base and J lost 3 bases. The CDR3 reads CASSIGGVGLAGYEQYF. CDR3 in DNA: TGTGCCAGTAGTATAGGTGGTGTTGGACTAGCGGGCTACGAGCAGTACTTC.

The chain carries TRBV19 and TRBJ1-1; 10 positions agree with TRBD1. The germline V gene encodes CDR1 LNHDA and CDR2 SQIVND (reference sequence). The V segment lost 7 bases and the J segment 5 bases; nucleotides outside the gene matches: 10. The CDR3 spans 15 residues. In DNA form, the CDR3 reads TGTGCCAGTACCGACAGGGGGCTTGGAGGGACTGAAGCTTTCTTT. Protein sequence: CASTDRGLGGTEAFF.

At least ten counts were recorded for this clonotype. The chain is built from TRBV7-2 and TRBJ2-2, with D hard to call. Germline assignment: CDR1 SGHTA and CDR2 FQGNSA. The CDR3 runs 14 residues. Trimming took off 5 bases at V and 6 bases at J, with 13 bases between the two ends. CDR3 nucleotides: TGTGCCAGCAGCCCCGGCGCCGGCCCCGGGGAGCTGTTTTTT. Protein: CASSPGAGPGELFF. Full variable domain (remainder filled in from reference TRBV7-2 and TRBJ2-2): GAGVSQSPSNKVTEKGKDVELRCDPISGHTALYWYRQSLGQGLEFLIYFQGNSAPDKSGLPSDRFSAERTGGSVSTLTIQRTQQEDSAVYLCASSPGAGPGELFFGEGSRLTVL.

This clonotype was found many times. This chain joins TRBV18 and TRBJ2-1; D is perhaps TRBD1 (6 bases). This CDR3 has 15 residues. Germline V CDR1 and CDR2: KGHSH, LQKENI. The V and J ends lost 3 bases and 4 bases respectively, with 13 bases between them. CDR3 amino acids: CASSPLGQKYNEQFF. In DNA form, the CDR3 reads TGTGCCAGCTCACCTCTAGGACAGAAGTACAATGAGCAGTTCTTC. Based on the CDR3 plus reference TRBV18 and TRBJ2-1, the full variable domain is NAGVMQNPRHLVRRRGQEARLRCSPMKGHSHVYWYRQLPEEGLKFMVYLQKENIIDESGMPKERFSAEFPKEGPSILRIQQVVRGDSAAYFCASSPLGQKYNEQFFGPGTRLTVL.

This clonotype was counted a few times. The chain links TRBV7-2 to TRBJ1-1; D perhaps matches TRBD1 (5 bases). V shed 2 bases and J shed 7 bases, with 8 bases lying between them. Germline V lookup: CDR1 SGHTA, CDR2 FQGNSA. CDR3 size: 12 residues. In DNA, the CDR3 is TGTGCCAGCAGCTTACTGGGGGGTGAAGCTTTCTTT. Its translation: CASSLLGGEAFF.

This clonotype was recorded many times. The chain uses TRBV20-1 and TRBJ2-7; D might be TRBD2 (6 bases). Trimming cost V 3 bases and J 7 bases, with 13 bases left between them. This CDR3 spans 12 amino acids. Germline V gives CDR1 DFQATT, CDR2 SNEGSKA (reference sequence). Written as DNA, the CDR3 is TGCAGTGCTAGCGGGGGACTGGAAGAGCAGTACTTC. Protein sequence: CSASGGLEEQYF.

This clonotype appeared many times. The CDR3 spells CASSQVGEREQFF. The CDR3 DNA follows: TGCGCCAGCAGCCAAGTGGGGGAGCGGGAGCAGTTCTTC. The V gene is TRBV4-3, the J gene TRBJ2-1; D may correspond to TRBD1 or TRBD2 (5 bases each). The CDR3 length is 13 residues. Germline lookup yields CDR1 LGHNA and CDR2 YSLEER. With 1 base removed from V and 10 bases from J, the gap between germline ends came to 11 bases.

This clonotype was observed at least ten times. This chain links TRBV18 with TRBJ2-3; no clear D. CDR1 and CDR2 from the germline V gene are KGHSH and LQKENI. This CDR3 spans 13 amino acids. V was pared by 3 bases and J by 2 bases, with 6 bases between. In DNA form, the CDR3 reads TGTGCCAGCTCACCGACGGACACAGATACGCAGTATTTT. It yields the protein CASSPTDTDTQYF.

This clonotype showed up just a few times. This rearrangement joins TRBV5-8 to TRBJ2-1; 7 bases fit TRBD2. The CDR3 has 14 amino acids. Germline CDR1 SGHTS, CDR2 YDEGEE. V lost 2 bases, J lost 7 bases, and 6 bases stayed unmatched. CDR3 sequence: CASSFVPGRNEQFF. DNA for the CDR3: TGTGCCAGCAGCTTCGTCCCCGGGAGGAATGAGCAGTTCTTC. Variable domain in full (rest from reference TRBV5-8 and TRBJ2-1): EAGVTQSPTHLIKTRGQQATLRCSPISGHTSVYWYQQALGLGLQFLLWYDEGEERNRGNFPPRFSGRQFPNYSSELNVNALELEDSALYLCASSFVPGRNEQFFGPGTRLTVL.

Many counts were recorded for this clonotype. The chain uses TRBV15 and TRBJ2-5; D is possibly TRBD1 (6 bases). This CDR3 region has 15 residues. V was clipped by 0 bases and J by 7 bases, with 15 bases between them. Germline CDR1 LNHNV, CDR2 YYDKDF (reference sequence). CDR3: CATSRDKGTKGTQYF. As DNA, the CDR3 is TGTGCCACCAGCAGAGATAAGGGGACAAAAGGGACCCAGTACTTC.

This clonotype has just a few counts. This chain uses TRBV28 with TRBJ1-5; 8 bases fit TRBD1. Germline V gene data show CDR1 as MDHEN and CDR2 as SYDVKM. Trimming took 5 bases from V and 6 from J; bases not matched to a gene: 9. This CDR3 is 15 amino acids long. CDR3 DNA: TGTGCCAGCAGTCTCCGACAGGGGACGGGTCAGCCCCAGCATTTT. Its protein is CASSLRQGTGQPQHF. Supplemented by reference TRBV28 and TRBJ1-5, the full variable domain reads DVKVTQSSRYLVKRTGEKVFLECVQDMDHENMFWYRQDPGLGLRLIYFSYDVKMKEKGDIPEGYSVSREKKERFSLILESASTNQTSMYLCASSLRQGTGQPQHFGDGTRLSIL.

This clonotype showed up many times. This chain connects TRBV12-3 or TRBV12-4 to TRBJ2-7, with 8 positions matching TRBD2. After removal of 6 bases from V and 3 bases from J, the junction contained 7 bases not matched to a gene. This CDR3 region has 14 residues. In DNA form, the CDR3 reads TGTGCCAGCAGCAAACACACTAGCGGCTACGAGCAGTACTTC. It specifies CASSKHTSGYEQYF.

The table lists this clonotype with many counts. The gene calls are TRBV7-2 and TRBJ2-5; 14 bases line up with TRBD2. From germline, CDR1 is SGHTA and CDR2 FQGNSA. The CDR3 totals 16 residues. V shed 5 bases and J 5 bases; nucleotides not matched to a gene: 7. The CDR3 DNA follows: TGTGCCAGCAGCGTGGGACTAGCGGGAGTCGGGGAGACCCAGTACTTC. The encoded protein is CASSVGLAGVGETQYF.

The table lists this clonotype with many counts. CDR3 loop: CASSQFPLGGTEAFF. In DNA form, the CDR3 reads TGTGCCAGCAGCCAATTCCCCCTCGGAGGCACTGAAGCTTTCTTT. V is TRBV14 and J is TRBJ1-1; D remains ambiguous. V was trimmed by 2 bases and J by 4 bases, leaving 14 bases between them. This CDR3 contains 15 residues. CDR1 is SGHDN and CDR2 is FVKESK in the germline V gene.

This clonotype was seen ten or more times. The chain recombines TRBV29-1 with TRBJ2-5; D gene unclear. V lost 3 bases and J lost 2, with 4 bases in between. Germline V gives CDR1 SQVTM, CDR2 ANQGSEA. The CDR3 length is 11 residues. The CDR3 loop is CSVDTQETQYF. As DNA, the CDR3 is TGCAGCGTTGACACTCAAGAGACCCAGTACTTC.

This clonotype was recorded at least ten times. The chain is built from TRBV12-3 or TRBV12-4 and TRBJ1-1; 8 nucleotides align to TRBD1. Trimming at V came to 4 bases and at J to 6 bases, leaving 4 bases not matched to a gene. The CDR3 has 13 residues. The CDR3 DNA sequence: TGTGCCAGCAGTTCAGGGGGCAGGGCTGAAGCTTTCTTT. Translated: CASSSGGRAEAFF.

The sample holds one count of this clonotype. This sequence may be a read error, since a much larger clone differs from it by one base. The chain uses TRBV6-6 and TRBJ2-7; D is unresolved. The CDR3 covers 15 residues. CDR1 and CDR2 (germline): MNHNY, SVGAGI (reference sequence). Between the trimmed V and J ends, which lost 6 bases and 0 bases, there was a span of 15 bases. The CDR3 coding sequence is TGTGCCAGCAGACCCACGACCGAAAACTCCTACGAGCAGTACTTC. It yields the protein CASRPTTENSYEQYF.

This clonotype was counted many times. The chain couples TRBV19 to TRBJ1-5; the match to TRBD1 covers 7 bases. The J segment lost 0 bases and the V segment lost 5 bases, leaving 4 bases of the junction unmatched. Per the germline V gene, CDR1 is LNHDA and CDR2 is SQIVND (reference sequence). The CDR3 length is 15 residues. The chain's CDR3 is CASSLTGYSNQPQHF. The CDR3 DNA follows: TGTGCCAGTAGTCTGACAGGGTATAGCAATCAGCCCCAGCATTTT.

This clonotype appeared many times. The chain recombines TRBV7-2 with TRBJ2-3; 7 nucleotides agree with TRBD2. The CDR3 extends over 14 amino acids. CDR1 and CDR2 from the germline V gene are SGHTA and FQGNSA. V gave up 3 bases and J gave up 8 bases; unmatched junction bases: 8. CDR3 sequence reads: CASSLEGGPSTQYF. In DNA form, the CDR3 reads TGTGCCAGCAGCTTGGAGGGAGGGCCAAGTACGCAGTATTTT.

This clonotype was observed at least ten times. The chain is built from TRBV4-1 and TRBJ2-1, with 13 bases lining up with TRBD2. The length of the CDR3 is 15 residues. Unmatched junction bases numbered 3, after V lost 4 bases and J lost 6 bases. CDR1 is MGHRA, CDR2 YSYEKL, per germline. For the CDR3, the DNA is TGCGCCAGCAGCCTGGGACTAGCGGGATTCAATGAGCAGTTCTTC. As protein: CASSLGLAGFNEQFF.

The V call is TRBV7-6, the J call TRBJ2-6; perhaps TRBD1 as D (6 bases). The CDR3 extends over 17 amino acids. Per germline, CDR1 SGHVS and CDR2 FNYEAQ. V dropped 6 bases and J dropped 0 bases, with 15 bases sitting between them. The CDR3 DNA is TGTGCCAGCAGTATCGGACAGCCTTACTCTGGGGCCAACGTCCTGACTTTC. Translation: CASSIGQPYSGANVLTF.

This clonotype was picked up many times. The chain carries TRBV2 and TRBJ1-3; the D gene is possibly TRBD1 (6 bases). Trimming pared 4 bases from V and 2 bases from J, leaving 6 bases between. In germline, CDR1 is SNHLY, CDR2 FYNNEI. This CDR3 comprises 13 residues. The CDR3 reads CASSGDTGNTIYF. CDR3 DNA: TGTGCCAGCAGTGGGGACACTGGAAACACCATATATTTT.

The sample holds a few counts of this clonotype. The V and J genes are TRBV13 and TRBJ2-3, with D unclear. Trimming took off 0 bases at V and 1 base at J, with 5 bases between the two ends. The CDR3 is made up of 14 amino acids. Germline-derived CDR1 and CDR2 are PRHDT and FYEKMQ (reference sequence). The CDR3 region has the DNA TGTGCCAGCAGCTTAGGCTCACGCACAGATACGCAGTATTTT. This translates into CASSLGSRTDTQYF.

This clonotype turned up a few times. The chain recombines TRBV7-2 with TRBJ2-1; 12 positions agree with TRBD2. The ends lost 1 base at V and 9 bases at J; junction bases unmatched: 7. This CDR3 is 16 amino acids long. Germline V lookup: CDR1 SGHTA, CDR2 FQGNSA. The CDR3, as DNA: TGTGCCAGCAGCTTAGTACCTAGCGGGAGGGTGGGTGAGCAGTTCTTC. Translated, it gives CASSLVPSGRVGEQFF.

This clonotype was detected ten times or more. V is TRBV30 and J is TRBJ2-3, with TRBD2 matching over 10 bases. The V gene end was trimmed by 3 bases and the J gene end by 5 bases; junction bases not matched to a gene: 2. This CDR3 is built from 13 residues. Germline CDR1 and CDR2: GTSNPN and SVGIG (reference sequence). DNA for the CDR3: TGTGCCTGGAGGCTAGCGGGGGTAGATACGCAGTATTTT. Its translation: CAWRLAGVDTQYF.

This clonotype showed up just a few times. V and J are TRBV20-1 and TRBJ1-2; D call uncertain. Between the trimmed V and J ends, which lost 6 bases and 4 bases, there was a span of 21 bases. CDR3 length equals 15 residues. CDR1 and CDR2 from the germline V gene are DFQATT and SNEGSKA (reference sequence). The CDR3 loop reads CSAGLPIGWGYGYTF. The CDR3 bases are TGCAGTGCCGGACTCCCGATAGGTTGGGGCTATGGCTACACCTTC.

V usage is TRBV4-2 and J usage is TRBJ1-1; D remains unclear. CDR1 LGHNA and CDR2 YNFKEQ come from the germline V gene. V lost 1 base and J 6 bases, leaving 12 bases between the germline ends. CDR3 length: 14 residues. The CDR3 DNA follows: TGTGCCAGCAGCCAAGCATTCTTCGGTCCTGAAGCTTTCTTT. As protein: CASSQAFFGPEAFF.

Ten or more counts support this clonotype. The chain's CDR3 is CASLGTYSTDTQYF. CDR3 DNA sequence: TGTGCCAGCCTGGGGACATATTCCACAGATACGCAGTATTTT. The chain recombines TRBV6-6 with TRBJ2-3, with a weak D call TRBD1 (6 bases). Trimming removed 8 bases from V and 2 bases from J, with 14 bases in between. Looked up from germline, CDR1 is MNHNY and CDR2 is SVGAGI (reference sequence). This CDR3 region has 14 residues.

This clonotype was recorded at least ten times. The chain recombines TRBV20-1 with TRBJ2-7; D is perhaps TRBD1 or TRBD2 (6 bases each). This CDR3 contains 17 residues. Germline CDR1 reads DFQATT; CDR2 reads SNEGSKA (reference sequence). Between the trimmed V and J ends, which lost 1 base and 3 bases, there was a span of 22 bases. The CDR3 spells CSARAVSRGPEDYEQYF. CDR3 bases: TGCAGTGCTAGAGCCGTGTCCCGGGGGCCTGAAGACTACGAGCAGTACTTC.